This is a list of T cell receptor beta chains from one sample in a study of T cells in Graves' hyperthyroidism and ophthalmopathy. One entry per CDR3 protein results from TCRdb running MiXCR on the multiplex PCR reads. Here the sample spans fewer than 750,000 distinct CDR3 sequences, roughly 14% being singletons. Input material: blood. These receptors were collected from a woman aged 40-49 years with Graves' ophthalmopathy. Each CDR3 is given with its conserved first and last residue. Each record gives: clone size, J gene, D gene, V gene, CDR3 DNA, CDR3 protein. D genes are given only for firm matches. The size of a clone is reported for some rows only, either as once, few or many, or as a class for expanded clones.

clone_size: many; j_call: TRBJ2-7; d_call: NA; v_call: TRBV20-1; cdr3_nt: TGCAGTGCTAGGCGGGACTCCTACGAGCAGTACTTC; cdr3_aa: CSARRDSYEQYF
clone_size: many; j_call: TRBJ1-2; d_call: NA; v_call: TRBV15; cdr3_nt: TGTGCCACCAGCAGAGATCCGACTTCGACCTATGGCTACACCTTC; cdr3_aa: CATSRDPTSTYGYTF
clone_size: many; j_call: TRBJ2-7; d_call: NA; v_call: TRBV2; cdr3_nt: TGTGCCAGCAGTGAGCCGGGATTCCACGAGCAGTACTTC; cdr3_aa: CASSEPGFHEQYF
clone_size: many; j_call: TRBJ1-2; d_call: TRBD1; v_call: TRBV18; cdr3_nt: TGTGCCAGCTCACCTAAGGACAGGGAACACTATGGCTACACCTTC; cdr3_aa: CASSPKDREHYGYTF
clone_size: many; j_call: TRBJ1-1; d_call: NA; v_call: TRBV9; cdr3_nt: TGTGCCAGCAGCGTAGAGATGGGGGACACTGAAGCTTTCTTT; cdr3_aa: CASSVEMGDTEAFF
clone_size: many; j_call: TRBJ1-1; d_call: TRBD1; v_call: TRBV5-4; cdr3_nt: TGTGCCAGCGGCCTTCCCGGGACAGGGTTGGGGACTGAAGCTTTCTTT; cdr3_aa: CASGLPGTGLGTEAFF
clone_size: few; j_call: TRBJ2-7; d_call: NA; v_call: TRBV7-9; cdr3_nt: TGTGCCAGCAGCTCTAAGAGGCAGGGGTCCTACGAGCAGTACTTC; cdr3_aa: CASSSKRQGSYEQYF
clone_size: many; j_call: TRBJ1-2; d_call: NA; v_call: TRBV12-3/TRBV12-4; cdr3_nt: TGTGCCAGCAGTTTTACCAACAACTATGGCTACACCTTC; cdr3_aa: CASSFTNNYGYTF
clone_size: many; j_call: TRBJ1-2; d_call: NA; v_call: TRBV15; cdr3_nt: TGTGCCACCAGCAACAGGACAGACTATGGCTACACCTTC; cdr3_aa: CATSNRTDYGYTF
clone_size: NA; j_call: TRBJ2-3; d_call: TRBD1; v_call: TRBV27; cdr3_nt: TGTGCCAGCAGTTTCCTCCCCGGGACAGGGGGCTCAGATACGCAGTATTTT; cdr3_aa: CASSFLPGTGGSDTQYF
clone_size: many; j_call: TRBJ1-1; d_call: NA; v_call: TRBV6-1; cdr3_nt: TGTGCCAGCATTGGGGCAGGTTACACTGAAGCTTTCTTT; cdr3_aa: CASIGAGYTEAFF
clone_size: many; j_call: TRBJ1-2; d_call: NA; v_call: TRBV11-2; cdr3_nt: TGTGCCAGCAGCTTATTAGAACACAGGGATAGCTACACCTTC; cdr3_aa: CASSLLEHRDSYTF
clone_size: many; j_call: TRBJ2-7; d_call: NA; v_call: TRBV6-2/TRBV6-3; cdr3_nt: TGTGCCAGCAGGTCAAAGGCTTGGGAGCAGTACTTC; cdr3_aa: CASRSKAWEQYF
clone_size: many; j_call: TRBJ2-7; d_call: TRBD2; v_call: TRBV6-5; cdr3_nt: TGTGCCAGCAGTTCTATGAGCGGGAGATCAGAGGGCGAGCAGTACTTC; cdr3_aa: CASSSMSGRSEGEQYF
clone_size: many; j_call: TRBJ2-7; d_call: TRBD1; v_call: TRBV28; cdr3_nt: TGTGCCAGCATATACAGGGGGGAAGGCGAGCAGTACTTC; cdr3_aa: CASIYRGEGEQYF
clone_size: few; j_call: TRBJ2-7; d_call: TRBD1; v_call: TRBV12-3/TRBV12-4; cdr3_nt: TGTGCCAGCAGCCGCGAAGGGGGCTTCTACGAGCAGTACTTC; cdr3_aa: CASSREGGFYEQYF
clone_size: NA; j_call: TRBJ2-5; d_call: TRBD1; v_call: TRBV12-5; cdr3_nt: TGTGCTAGTGGACTCGACAGGGGGACCCAGTACTTC; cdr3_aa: CASGLDRGTQYF
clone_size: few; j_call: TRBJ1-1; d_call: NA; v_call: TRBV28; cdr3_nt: TGTGCCAGCAGTCGTTGGGAGGGGGAGGGGGACACTGAAGCTTTCTTT; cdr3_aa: CASSRWEGEGDTEAFF
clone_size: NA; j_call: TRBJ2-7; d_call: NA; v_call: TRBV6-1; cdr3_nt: TGTGCCAGCGGTAATCCCCCCTTTACACAGGCCCTCTACGAGCAGTACTTC; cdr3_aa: CASGNPPFTQALYEQYF
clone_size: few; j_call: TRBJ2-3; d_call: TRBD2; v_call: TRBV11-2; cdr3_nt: TGTGCCAGCAGCCCTACTAGCGCTGGGGCAGATACGCAGTATTTT; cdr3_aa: CASSPTSAGADTQYF
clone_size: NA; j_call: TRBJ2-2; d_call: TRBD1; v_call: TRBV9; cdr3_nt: TGTGCCAGCACCCACAGGGGCACCGGGGAGCTGTTTTTT; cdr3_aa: CASTHRGTGELFF
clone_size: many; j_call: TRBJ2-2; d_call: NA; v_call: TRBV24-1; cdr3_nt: TGTGCCACCAGTGCCCGACCCTCCGCCGGAGAGCTGTTTTTT; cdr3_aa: CATSARPSAGELFF
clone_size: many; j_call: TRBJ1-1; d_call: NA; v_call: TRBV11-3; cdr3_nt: TGTGCCAGCACCCACAGAACTTTGAACACTGAAGCTTTCTTT; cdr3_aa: CASTHRTLNTEAFF
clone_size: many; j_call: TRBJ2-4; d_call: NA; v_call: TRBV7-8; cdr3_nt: TGTGCCAGCAGCCCCCATAGCCTTGTCAAAAACATTCAGTACTTC; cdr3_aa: CASSPHSLVKNIQYF
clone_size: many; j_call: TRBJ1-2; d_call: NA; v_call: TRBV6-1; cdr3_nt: TGTGCCAGCAGGGACAGATCTAACTATGGCTACACCTTC; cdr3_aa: CASRDRSNYGYTF
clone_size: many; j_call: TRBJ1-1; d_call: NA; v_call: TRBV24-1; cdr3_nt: TGTGCCACCAGTGATTTTCGGGGCACTGAAGCTTTCTTT; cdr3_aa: CATSDFRGTEAFF
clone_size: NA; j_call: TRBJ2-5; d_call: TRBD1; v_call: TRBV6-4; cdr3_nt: TGTGCCAGCAGAGGGACAGGGGCGACCCATCTGGGGTACTTC; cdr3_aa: CASRGTGATHLGYF